Listed below are T cell receptor beta chains from one sample, sequenced in a study of blood T cell repertoires in COVID-19. TCRdb's copy holds only in-frame clones and misses some; the assay was immunoSEQ multiplex PCR. The sample yields under 250,000 clones, roughly four fifths seen once. The sequenced material came from peripheral blood. All receptors derive from a woman in her thirties or forties with acute or convalescent COVID-19. Both conserved end residues are part of each CDR3. The D gene is left open where the match is weak. Rows may omit the clone size; those that give it use once, few, many or a size class.

d_gene,j_gene,abundance,len,v_gene,CDR3aa,CDR3nt
.,TRBJ1-6,.,14,TRBV5-1,CASSLVGQGEPLHF,TGCGCCAGCAGCTTGGTCGGGCAGGGTGAGCCCCTCCACTTT
.,TRBJ2-7,.,13,TRBV6-1,CASSEGRGFEQYF,TGTGCCAGCAGTGAAGGCAGGGGTTTTGAGCAGTACTTC
.,TRBJ2-7,.,15,TRBV5-6,CASSLQGTRVYEQYF,TGTGCCAGCAGCTTACAGGGGACTAGAGTTTACGAGCAGTACTTC
.,TRBJ1-3,many,15,TRBV21-1,CASSNRTGTKNTIYF,TGTGCCAGCAGCAACCGGACAGGTACGAAGAACACCATATATTTT
TRBD2,TRBJ2-3,once,15,TRBV6-6,CASEVGGNPTDTQYF,TGTGCCAGCGAGGTGGGGGGGAACCCCACAGATACGCAGTATTTT
TRBD1,TRBJ2-2,.,15,TRBV5-1,CASSLGQGDTGELFF,TGCGCCAGCAGCTTGGGACAGGGTGACACCGGGGAGCTGTTTTTT
TRBD2,TRBJ2-1,.,16,TRBV10-3,CAISNEREGSYNEQFF,TGTGCCATCTCCAACGAGCGGGAGGGCTCCTACAATGAGCAGTTCTTC
.,TRBJ1-1,few,13,TRBV10-2,CASSLTGSTEAFF,TGCGCCAGCAGTCTTACCGGTAGCACTGAAGCTTTCTTT
TRBD1,TRBJ2-3,.,14,TRBV5-5,CASSGTGSTDTQYF,TGTGCCAGCAGCGGGACAGGTAGCACAGATACGCAGTATTTT
.,TRBJ1-1,few,14,TRBV5-1,CASNRGYGDTEAFF,TGCGCCAGCAATCGGGGTTATGGGGACACTGAAGCTTTCTTT
TRBD2,TRBJ2-2,.,15,TRBV11-2,CASSRSGRNTGELFF,TGTGCCAGCAGCCGTAGCGGGAGAAACACCGGGGAGCTGTTTTTT
TRBD1,TRBJ1-2,.,13,TRBV6-5,CARHPGGFLGYTF,TGTGCCCGCCACCCAGGGGGATTTCTTGGCTACACCTTC
TRBD1,TRBJ1-1,.,16,TRBV5-1,CASSLVSGGEFVKAFF,TGCGCCAGCAGCTTGGTTTCAGGGGGCGAATTCGTGAAAGCTTTCTTT
TRBD2,TRBJ2-7,.,16,TRBV4-1,CASSQGASGPSYEQYF,TGCGCCAGCAGCCAAGGGGCTAGCGGGCCTTCCTACGAGCAGTACTTC
TRBD1,TRBJ2-1,.,14,TRBV20-1,CSASGDRIYNEQFF,TGCAGTGCTAGTGGGGACAGGATCTACAATGAGCAGTTCTTC
TRBD1,TRBJ1-2,.,13,TRBV27,CASSYRGPYGYTF,TGTGCCAGCAGTTACAGGGGTCCCTATGGCTACACCTTC
TRBD1,TRBJ1-1,.,17,TRBV19,CASSIDDSRGLNTEAFF,TGTGCCAGTAGTATAGACGATAGCAGGGGGCTGAACACTGAAGCTTTCTTT
TRBD1,TRBJ1-4,once,20,TRBV12-5,CASGFLPVGQGTSGSEKLFF,TGTGCTAGTGGTTTTTTACCTGTGGGACAGGGAACCTCGGGGAGCGAAAAACTGTTTTTT
TRBD2,TRBJ2-1,.,14,TRBV10-1,CASSRLAGVNEQFF,TGCGCCAGCAGCCGACTAGCGGGGGTGAATGAGCAGTTCTTC
TRBD1,TRBJ2-7,.,15,TRBV7-2,CASSLEGQIPYEQYF,TGTGCCAGCAGCTTAGAGGGACAGATACCCTACGAGCAGTACTTC
.,TRBJ2-7,.,15,TRBV7-9,CASSLATGSLYEQYF,TGTGCCAGCAGCTTAGCAACCGGGAGCCTTTACGAGCAGTACTTC
.,TRBJ2-1,once,16,TRBV15,CATSTRAGLAFNEQFF,TGTGCCACCAGCACTCGGGCCGGGCTAGCTTTCAATGAGCAGTTCTTC
TRBD1,TRBJ1-6,few,16,TRBV5-1,CASSPGAQTGQSPLHF,TGCGCCAGCAGCCCGGGGGCCCAGACAGGGCAGTCACCCCTCCACTTT
.,TRBJ2-1,.,17,TRBV9,CASSVEGSYSSYNEQFF,TGTGCCAGCAGCGTAGAAGGTAGCTATAGCTCCTACAATGAGCAGTTCTTC
TRBD2,TRBJ2-1,.,14,TRBV3-1/TRBV3-2,CASQDSSGSYEQFF,TGTGCCAGCCAAGACTCTAGCGGGAGCTATGAGCAGTTCTTC
TRBD1,TRBJ2-7,.,15,TRBV4-1,CASSQLDRGSYEQYF,TGCGCCAGCAGCCAACTAGACAGGGGGTCCTACGAGCAGTACTTC
.,TRBJ2-1,.,11,TRBV12-3/TRBV12-4,CASIGTSEQFF,TGTGCCAGCATTGGGACTTCGGAGCAGTTCTTC
TRBD2,TRBJ2-2,.,18,TRBV27,CASRVTSGRVSNTGELFF,TGTGCCAGCAGGGTGACTAGCGGGAGGGTATCGAACACCGGGGAGCTGTTTTTT
.,TRBJ1-1,.,13,TRBV19,CASSYSDGVEAFF,TGTGCCAGTAGCTACTCGGACGGGGTAGAAGCTTTCTTT
.,TRBJ2-1,.,12,TRBV12-3/TRBV12-4,CASSLSLYEQFF,TGTGCCAGCAGTTTAAGCCTCTATGAGCAGTTCTTC
.,TRBJ1-6,.,16,TRBV4-1,CASSQEGALYNSPLHF,TGCGCCAGCAGCCAAGAGGGGGCTCTGTATAATTCACCCCTCCACTTT
TRBD1,TRBJ2-3,.,16,TRBV10-3,CAISVGQGPSTDTQYF,TGTGCCATCAGTGTGGGACAGGGGCCTAGCACAGATACGCAGTATTTT
TRBD1,TRBJ2-7,.,18,TRBV12-5,CASGLGYAGTGGSYEQYF,TGTGCTAGTGGTTTGGGCTACGCCGGGACAGGGGGGTCCTACGAGCAGTACTTC
TRBD1,TRBJ1-3,.,15,TRBV7-8,CASSRGGSPGNTIYF,TGTGCCAGCAGCCGAGGGGGCTCACCTGGAAACACCATATATTTT
TRBD2,TRBJ2-1,.,15,TRBV27,CASSVLSGSNDEQFF,TGTGCCAGCAGTGTGCTCAGCGGGAGTAATGATGAGCAGTTCTTC
.,TRBJ2-7,.,15,TRBV13,CASRSYPETVDEQYF,TGTGCCAGCAGGTCTTACCCCGAAACGGTGGACGAGCAGTACTTC
TRBD1,TRBJ1-1,.,14,TRBV5-6,CASSLEAGGTEAFF,TGTGCCAGCAGCCTGGAAGCAGGGGGCACTGAAGCTTTCTTT
.,TRBJ1-1,.,15,TRBV19,CASIQWEGRNTEAFF,TGTGCCAGTATCCAATGGGAGGGGCGGAACACTGAAGCTTTCTTT
.,TRBJ1-1,.,14,TRBV5-5,CASSLEEFNTEAFF,TGTGCCAGCAGCTTGGAGGAGTTTAACACTGAAGCTTTCTTT
.,TRBJ2-3,.,14,TRBV6-5,CASSPRGGWDTQYF,TGTGCCAGCAGCCCAAGGGGGGGGTGGGATACGCAGTATTTT
TRBD1,TRBJ1-5,.,16,TRBV19,CASSIVGGQGDQPQHF,TGTGCCAGTAGTATAGTAGGCGGACAGGGGGATCAGCCCCAGCATTTT
TRBD1,TRBJ1-6,.,16,TRBV11-2,CASSPQDRERNSPLHF,TGTGCCAGCAGCCCCCAGGACAGGGAACGAAATTCACCCCTCCACTTT
.,TRBJ1-2,.,13,TRBV12-3/TRBV12-4,CASSRSGLYGYTF,TGTGCCAGCAGCCGCTCAGGGCTCTATGGCTACACCTTC
TRBD2,TRBJ2-7,.,14,TRBV29-1,CSVAPGLADLKQYF,TGCAGCGTCGCTCCGGGACTAGCGGACTTGAAGCAGTACTTC
TRBD2,TRBJ2-3,.,20,TRBV5-4,CASSLSVRRGAGAGADTQYF,TGTGCCAGCAGCTTGTCGGTCAGGCGTGGTGCGGGAGCGGGAGCAGATACGCAGTATTTT
TRBD1,TRBJ2-7,.,15,TRBV2,CASQAGTGQPLEQYF,TGTGCCAGCCAGGCCGGGACAGGGCAGCCTCTGGAGCAGTACTTC
TRBD1,TRBJ2-7,.,16,TRBV6-6,CASSYQQGAPGYEQYF,TGTGCCAGCAGTTACCAACAGGGGGCCCCCGGGTACGAGCAGTACTTC
.,TRBJ2-7,.,14,TRBV30,CAWSGWQGSYEQYF,TGTGCCTGGAGTGGGTGGCAGGGCTCCTACGAGCAGTACTTC
.,TRBJ1-1,.,13,TRBV4-1,CASSQDKNTEAFF,TGCGCCAGCAGCCAAGATAAGAACACTGAAGCTTTCTTT
TRBD1,TRBJ1-3,.,17,TRBV30,CAWDKRGQGALRNTIYF,TGTGCCTGGGACAAACGGGGACAGGGGGCTTTAAGAAACACCATATATTTT
TRBD1,TRBJ1-2,.,15,TRBV15,CATSRSGQGKYGYTF,TGTGCCACCAGCAGGTCCGGACAGGGGAAGTATGGCTACACCTTC
TRBD2,TRBJ2-5,.,16,TRBV3-1/TRBV3-2,CASSQDRAGAIETQYF,TGTGCCAGCAGCCAAGACAGGGCGGGAGCGATAGAGACCCAGTACTTC
TRBD1,TRBJ2-3,.,16,TRBV25-1,CASSEPDRGATDTQYF,TGTGCCAGCAGTGAACCCGACAGGGGGGCTACAGATACGCAGTATTTT
.,TRBJ2-1,.,13,TRBV28,CATKEASYNEQFF,TGTGCCACCAAGGAGGCCTCCTACAATGAGCAGTTCTTC
TRBD2,TRBJ2-3,.,19,TRBV18,CASSPPGSGGLSSTDTQYF,TGTGCCAGCTCACCCCCGGGTAGCGGGGGGCTGTCAAGCACAGATACGCAGTATTTT
.,TRBJ2-1,.,12,TRBV6-1,CASSELGYEQFF,TGTGCCAGCAGTGAACTCGGGTATGAGCAGTTCTTC
.,TRBJ2-7,.,12,TRBV2,CASTPGTYEQYF,TGTGCCAGCACGCCGGGAACCTACGAGCAGTACTTC
.,TRBJ2-2,.,15,TRBV10-1,CASSETGKVTGELFF,TGCGCCAGCAGTGAAACGGGAAAGGTCACCGGGGAGCTGTTTTTT
TRBD1,TRBJ1-2,.,13,TRBV6-5,CASWTGGRYGYTF,TGTGCCAGCTGGACAGGGGGCAGGTATGGCTACACCTTC